This TCR beta chain is drawn from a study of T cell responses to AZD1222 COVID-19 vaccine (dated by TCRdb to the early 2020s). As for the study more broadly: A total of 233 trial participants underwent TCR sequencing, of whom some 210 received two doses of AZD1222 and 26 received two doses of the MenACWY control vaccine. Trial participants were enrolled into age subgroups of 18-55, 56-69 and 70-plus years, which contained about 150, 27 and 61 TCR-sequenced participants, respectively.

Concerning this clone: The specificity of this receptor is unknown. Base-call qualities are not available, and no considerably larger clone is one nucleotide away.

As encoded in the germline V gene, CDR1 is MDHEN while CDR2 is SYDVKM. The CDR3 spans 11 residues, from the cysteine through the phenylalanine. Solely the CDR3 DNA is kept, with 33 bases framed from the first base. V and J are truncated by 5 bases and 4 bases respectively, leaving an intervening sequence of 3 bases. The CDR3 regions of human TCRbeta chains were analyzed by immunosequencing. Turning to the authors' computational methods: Repertoire TCRs were checked for matches against a reference library of SARS-CoV-2-specific TCRs that had been generated using the MIRA antigen-specificity platform. Breadth was defined as the fraction of unique TCRs that were SARS-CoV-2-associated. Depth was defined as the fraction of total T cells that were SARS-CoV-2-associated. Using the MIRA data, every spike-specific TCR was mapped to the spike region that the TCR reacted to and assigned to either a CD4 or a CD8 class. Log10-transformed breadth and depth values were compared by one-way ANOVA with Sidak's multiple comparisons tests. In its TCRdb copy, this immuneACCESS table keeps in-frame sequences only and misses some clones. Where compared with another copy, unresolved V genes explain less than half of these, and the others have no known cause. That table gives V, J and clone size, and the DNA gave D and trimming. In all, the sample holds some 50,000 clones, and around 89% of those were seen once. About 5.2% of the sample comes from the top ten.

The research as a whole found: A significant rise in spike-specific TCR breadth and depth was observed after two AZD1222 doses relative to day 0 and relative to MenACWY recipients. Because no day 14 peak-response samples were available, repertoires were characterized only after the peak T cell response. Vaccine-associated CD4 TCRs spanned the whole spike protein, with dominant responses in regions 160-218 and 743-854. Reportedly, close to half of the unique spike-specific TCRs recognized epitopes lying outside the regions that are mutated in the B.1.351 and B.1.1.7 variants. Participants were mostly white British, with more females than males. The authors suggested clonal diversity may have been underestimated. In the small 56-69-year group, the increase in depth fell short of significance, most likely because of low power. Conclusions about previously exposed vaccinees are limited because only a handful of AZD1222 recipients were SARS-CoV-2 seropositive at baseline.

Per the publication, the time point label means: about 28 days (+/-7) after the second vaccine dose. AZD1222 recipients whose second dose came at about 4 weeks and those whose second dose came at about 12 weeks were combined into one group, since spike-specific TCR depth and breadth did not differ between the two schedules. Vaccinee samples came from UK trials COV001 and COV002, including a single-blind randomized controlled phase 2/3 trial of AZD1222 (ChAdOx1 nCoV-19) in healthy adults. Trial participant PBMC samples were collected at day 0 and day 28 after the second dose for TCRbeta chain sequencing.

Recombination linked TRBV28 to TRBJ2-1; no confident D gene assignment can be made. The receptor was isolated from an adult who received the AZD1222 COVID-19 vaccine. Specimen: peripheral blood, collected 28 days after the second AZD1222 dose. The nucleotide sequence is given as TGTGCCAGCAGTGAATACAATGAGCAGTTCTTC. Its protein reads: CASSEYNEQFF.